A selection of T cell receptor beta chains follows, all from one sample in a study of T cell repertoires in cytomegalovirus infection. TCRdb fed the reads into MiXCR, producing one record per CDR3 protein. The table has around 900,000 distinct CDR3 sequences, roughly a third seen once. Antigens of these TCRs are unknown. Sequenced here: cultured CD8+ T cells from PBMCs, sampled from culture after CMV antigen stimulation. The source of these receptors is a human donor in good health (CMV status not recorded). Some clones in this sample may be carry-over from other donors' samples. The CDR3 runs from the conserved cysteine through the conserved F or W.

J: TRBJ1-2
V: TRBV20-1
CDR3: CSHPGNSDGYTF

J: TRBJ2-3
V: TRBV7-2
CDR3: CASSLPSSGTSTDTQYF

J: TRBJ2-1
V: TRBV6-5
CDR3: CASTLGGGTGEQFF

J: TRBJ2-3
V: TRBV11-3
CDR3: CASSLRGRADTQYF

J: TRBJ1-2
V: TRBV27
CDR3: CASSFGPLYGYTF

J: TRBJ2-5
V: TRBV5-6
CDR3: CASSTQRGPFLETQYF

J: TRBJ1-5
V: TRBV24-1
CDR3: CATSDSSGLNQPQHF

J: TRBJ2-1
V: TRBV7-6
CDR3: CATPREGRTYNEQFF

J: TRBJ1-1
V: TRBV6-6
CDR3: CASTEENYTEAFF

J: TRBJ2-6
V: TRBV25-1
CDR3: CASSEGRGTLTGANVLTF

J: TRBJ2-1
V: TRBV12-3/TRBV12-4
CDR3: CASSAVRGNYNEQFF

J: TRBJ1-5
V: TRBV15
CDR3: CATSRDPLGGGRQPQHF

J: TRBJ1-2
V: TRBV19
CDR3: CASTPGQVPGLYGYTF

J: TRBJ2-3
V: TRBV7-8
CDR3: CASSLVGGATDTQYF

J: TRBJ1-4
V: TRBV7-6
CDR3: CASSPQEGERVKLFF

J: TRBJ1-2
V: TRBV7-3
CDR3: CASSLQPGPWDGYTF

J: TRBJ1-6
V: TRBV27
CDR3: CASSLASALPLHF

J: TRBJ1-1
V: TRBV6-1
CDR3: CASSEVGTQAFF

J: TRBJ2-7
V: TRBV6-5
CDR3: CASSYDQGDEQYF

J: TRBJ2-5
V: TRBV6-1
CDR3: CASSLYAGTSLAQYF

J: TRBJ2-2
V: TRBV29-1
CDR3: CSGLTETGELFF

J: TRBJ2-3
V: TRBV7-9
CDR3: CASRKIVGGASTDTQYF

J: TRBJ2-2
V: TRBV7-8
CDR3: CASSLIAGGGNTGELFF

J: TRBJ1-3
V: TRBV6-7
CDR3: CASSYWTIGTARYGNTIYF

J: TRBJ2-1
V: TRBV5-4
CDR3: CASSLANTGVTRHYNEQFF

J: TRBJ2-1
V: TRBV6-2/TRBV6-3
CDR3: CASSYSLASYNEQFF

J: TRBJ2-5
V: TRBV7-8
CDR3: CASSLPSQETQYF

J: TRBJ1-1
V: TRBV7-6
CDR3: CASSQLDSYTEAFF

J: TRBJ1-3
V: TRBV28
CDR3: CASTRGAVSGNTIYF

J: TRBJ2-1
V: TRBV20-1
CDR3: CSANGQGRPHEQFF

J: TRBJ1-1
V: TRBV13
CDR3: CASSPGTGEVMNTEAFF

J: TRBJ2-3
V: TRBV6-5
CDR3: CASSYSSGLSDTQYF

J: TRBJ2-1
V: TRBV7-6
CDR3: CASARGYRDEQFF

J: TRBJ1-6
V: TRBV6-8
CDR3: CASSPPGAHHNSPLHF

J: TRBJ2-1
V: TRBV9
CDR3: CASSGKEQFF

J: TRBJ2-3
V: TRBV12-3/TRBV12-4
CDR3: CASRGQDLGTDTQYF

J: TRBJ2-7
V: TRBV11-3
CDR3: CASSLESGIASEQYF

J: TRBJ2-1
V: TRBV4-1
CDR3: CASSQNGVSWQFF

J: TRBJ2-1
V: TRBV7-6
CDR3: CASSLDGLGNEQFF

J: TRBJ2-6
V: TRBV7-9
CDR3: CASSLVDSWLSSGANVLTF

J: TRBJ1-2
V: TRBV9
CDR3: CASSVGGQGINGYTF

J: TRBJ1-4
V: TRBV15
CDR3: CATSHAGIGEKLFF

J: TRBJ1-2
V: TRBV12-3/TRBV12-4
CDR3: CASSLNSYYGYTF

J: TRBJ2-6
V: TRBV29-1
CDR3: CSVEVRSGGANVLTF

J: TRBJ2-1
V: TRBV25-1
CDR3: CASSFRDRGRNEQFF

J: TRBJ1-5
V: TRBV19
CDR3: CASPTGILNQPQHF

J: TRBJ1-2
V: TRBV3-1
CDR3: CASSQDPEGPYGYTF

J: TRBJ2-1
V: TRBV4-1
CDR3: CASSQVAGGQYNEQFF

J: TRBJ2-7
V: TRBV20-1
CDR3: CSARGRDPSSYEQYF

J: TRBJ2-1
V: TRBV19
CDR3: CASSISAGGVNEQFF

J: TRBJ1-4
V: TRBV7-9
CDR3: CASSPRTGTNEKLFF

J: TRBJ2-1
V: TRBV7-6
CDR3: CVSSLGGGGNEQFF

J: TRBJ1-1
V: TRBV9
CDR3: CASSVGLGITGDKAFF